A selection of T cell receptor beta chains follows, all from one sample in a study of regulatory T cells in long-lasting Graves disease. MiXCR was run by TCRdb on the multiplex PCR reads, yielding one entry per CDR3 protein. The table records 420,000 or so distinct CDR3 sequences, around 15% of them present only once. The sample was also reused in another study, on T cells in Graves' hyperthyroidism and ophthalmopathy.

The sequencing used peripheral blood mononuclear cells (PBMCs), collected at new diagnosis, from a patient treated with antithyroid drugs. All receptors derive from a woman aged 18-35 years with Graves disease. Each CDR3 is given with its conserved first and last residue. The D gene is left open where the match is weak. For some rows the clone size is stated as once, few or many, or as a class when expanded; others skip it.

CDR3aa	CDR3nt	j_gene	d_gene	v_gene	abundance
CASSLGGRGGSGVNNEQFF	TGTGCCAGCAGCTTAGGAGGGCGGGGAGGGAGCGGGGTAAACAATGAGCAGTTCTTC	TRBJ2-1	TRBD2	TRBV11-2	many
CASSNNRGLGRGETQYF	TGTGCCAGCAGTAACAACCGCGGATTAGGAAGGGGAGAGACCCAGTACTTC	TRBJ2-5	.	TRBV12-3/TRBV12-4	many
CASSSTHVGRGNNEQFF	TGTGCCAGCAGCTCAACCCACGTAGGCCGTGGGAATAATGAGCAGTTCTTC	TRBJ2-1	.	TRBV12-3/TRBV12-4	.
CASTEELVLHNEQFF	TGTGCCAGCACAGAGGAACTAGTCCTACACAATGAGCAGTTCTTC	TRBJ2-1	.	TRBV2	few
CASSSQTSGSYNEQFF	TGTGCCAGCAGTTCCCAGACTAGCGGGAGTTACAATGAGCAGTTCTTC	TRBJ2-1	TRBD2	TRBV27	.
CSAAPAGTNTEAFF	TGCAGCGCCGCCCCGGCAGGGACGAACACTGAAGCTTTCTTT	TRBJ1-1	.	TRBV29-1	.
CASSGREGTESTDTQYF	TGTGCCAGCAGTGGAAGGGAGGGGACAGAAAGCACAGATACGCAGTATTTT	TRBJ2-3	.	TRBV12-3/TRBV12-4	many
CASGRDEINEQFF	TGCGCCAGCGGCCGGGACGAGATCAATGAGCAGTTCTTC	TRBJ2-1	.	TRBV5-1	few
CASSVMRGTEAFF	TGCGCCAGCAGTGTGATGAGGGGCACTGAAGCTTTCTTT	TRBJ1-1	.	TRBV10-2	few
CASSLGQTNYGYTF	TGTGCCAGCAGCCTCGGACAGACTAACTATGGCTACACCTTC	TRBJ1-2	.	TRBV6-1	many
CASGGLAPIDTQYF	TGTGCCAGCGGTGGACTAGCGCCGATAGATACGCAGTATTTT	TRBJ2-3	TRBD2	TRBV2	many
CASSATTGTGELFF	TGTGCCAGCAGCGCGACTACGGGCACCGGGGAGCTGTTTTTT	TRBJ2-2	.	TRBV7-2	.
CASRGMSYGYTF	TGTGCCAGCAGGGGGATGTCCTATGGCTACACCTTC	TRBJ1-2	.	TRBV2	.
CASRPPTGMNTEAFF	TGTGCCAGCAGGCCCCCTACAGGGATGAACACTGAAGCTTTCTTT	TRBJ1-1	.	TRBV6-1	.
CSAAHPRQGPGELFF	TGCAGTGCCGCACACCCCAGACAGGGACCCGGGGAGCTGTTTTTT	TRBJ2-2	TRBD1	TRBV20-1	.
CASSPDRGPYEQYF	TGTGCCAGCAGTCCGGACAGGGGTCCCTACGAGCAGTACTTC	TRBJ2-7	TRBD1	TRBV12-3/TRBV12-4	many